The T cell receptor (beta chain) described here comes from a study of graft-versus-host responses after intestinal transplantation. Germline-derived CDR1 and CDR2 are MGHRA and YSYEKL. This CDR3 is 16 amino acids long. V lost 3 bases to trimming and J lost 4 bases, with 16 bases between them. The sample holds one count of this clone. Its specificity is not known. Assay used: immunoSEQ multiplex PCR; TCRdb lists only in-frame clones, some missing. The sample lists 150,000 or so clones, around 90% occurring once. The source is a human donor who received an intestinal transplant. This chain joins TRBV4-1 and TRBJ2-1, with D possibly being TRBD2 (6 bases). The input for sequencing was unstimulated CD4+ T cells sorted from spleen or lymph node cells, taken before intestinal transplant. The CDR3 coding sequence is TGCGCCAGCAGCCACCCCACGAGGGACTCTTACAATGAGCAGTTCTTC. Translating gives CASSHPTRDSYNEQFF.